This T cell receptor (beta chain) is from a study of CD8 T cells in ankylosing spondylitis (dated by TCRdb to about 2017). Background for the entire study: To find TCR variants linked to disease, the study profiled T cell receptor beta repertoires in ankylosing spondylitis patients and healthy donors. In total, the full study cohort was made up of some 110 healthy donors and 25 to 30 ankylosing spondylitis patients. Samples of peripheral blood were taken, and for ankylosing spondylitis patients, synovial fluid was collected as well. What the work shows at the level of the full study, not this receptor alone: Blood from ankylosing spondylitis patients appeared to be characterized by a TCR beta motif composed of under 10 highly homologous amino acid variants. Some motif variants were previously reported in synovial fluid and blood of reactive arthritis patients, suggesting common disease-initiation mechanisms. The disease-linked clones were reported to be significantly enriched in matched synovial fluid samples from ankylosing spondylitis patients. In peripheral blood, the disease-linked clones were found at relatively low frequencies and had a CD8+ phenotype.

This clonotype was seen once. The target of this receptor is not known. This may be a read error: a much more frequent sequence differs by one nucleotide. For sequencing, an Illumina HiSeq 2500 was employed. TCR beta libraries were prepared by quantitative 5'-RACE with molecular barcodes. The study's own analysis went as follows. A new computational method, built on a probabilistic model of VDJ rearrangement, was used to identify disease-linked TCR variants. TCRdb took the public reads, trimmed them with fastp at Q25, ran MiXCR for clone calling and kept in-frame beta chains. Identical CDR3 proteins give one entry, which carries the most common genes and DNA. For this entry, the V and J calls and clone size follow TCRdb and not the study's own pipeline. The sample table contains around 140,000 distinct CDR3 sequences; only one count was recorded for around 10% of them. The ten most abundant clones make up about 4% of the sample.

From the germline V gene, CDR1 is SGHDN and CDR2 is FVKESK. The CDR3 runs 13 residues from the cysteine to the phenylalanine. Only CDR3 DNA is held: 39 bases, read in frame from base 1. V and J are truncated by 0 bases and 9 bases respectively, leaving an intervening sequence of 11 bases. Recombination joined TRBV14 with TRBJ2-5; TRBD1 could be the D gene, as 6 bases match. This clonotype was obtained from a female donor with ankylosing spondylitis or in good health (not recorded which). The sequenced sample consisted of blood, either unsorted or a sorted T cell fraction (not recorded which). The CDR3 in this case is CASSQDERQAQYF. The sequenced DNA: TGTGCCAGCAGCCAAGACGAACGACAGGCCCAGTACTTC.